Listed here are 28 T cell receptor beta chains from one sample, sequenced in a study of technical replicates of blood from several donors. Profiled with immunoSEQ multiplex PCR; TCRdb holds only in-frame clones, not every one. The sample carries about 93,000 clones, about 95% recorded once. Material for sequencing was T cells isolated from PBMCs. The receptors here all came from a human donor in good health.

The V gene is TRBV4-1, the J gene TRBJ2-7; TRBD1 is a possible D gene (5 bases). CDR1 is MGHRA, CDR2 YSYEKL, per germline. Trimming stripped 0 bases from V and 1 base from J, with 10 bases between. This CDR3 spans 15 amino acids. CDR3 residues: CASSQDRAGSYEQYF. Here the CDR3 DNA reads TGCGCCAGCAGCCAAGATCGGGCAGGGTCCTACGAGCAGTACTTC.

The chain joins TRBV5-1 to TRBJ2-7; 8 nucleotides agree with TRBD1. Unmatched junction bases numbered 8, after V lost 4 bases and J lost 5 bases. CDR1 is SGHRS, CDR2 YFSETQ, per germline. The CDR3 runs to 14 residues. DNA of the CDR3: TGCGCCAGCAGCATAAGGACAGGGTTCGACGAGCAGTACTTC. Its protein product is CASSIRTGFDEQYF.

The chain combines TRBV19 with TRBJ1-1; TRBD1 aligns across 10 bases. Unmatched junction bases numbered 13, after V lost 5 bases and J lost 7 bases. The CDR3 has 16 residues. Germline V gene data show CDR1 as LNHDA and CDR2 as SQIVND (reference sequence). The CDR3 DNA sequence: TGTGCCAGTAGTCTGAGGCCGACAGGGGGCGTCGGTGAAGCTTTCTTT. Translation: CASSLRPTGGVGEAFF.

CDR3 protein: CASSRGLEQFF. The DNA of the CDR3 is TGTGCCAGTAGTAGGGGGCTTGAGCAGTTCTTC. The J gene is TRBJ2-1, the V gene TRBV19; D may be TRBD1 (6 bases). CDR1 is LNHDA, CDR2 SQIVND, per germline (reference sequence). With 4 bases removed from V and 9 bases from J, the gap between germline ends came to 7 bases. This CDR3 comprises 11 residues.

The CDR3 protein is CAWSKGTSGGTDTQYF. In DNA, the CDR3 is TGTGCCTGGAGCAAGGGGACTAGCGGGGGCACAGATACGCAGTATTTT. This chain connects TRBV30 to TRBJ2-3; 13 bases agree with TRBD2. This CDR3 comprises 16 residues. Germline V lookup: CDR1 GTSNPN, CDR2 SVGIG (reference sequence). After removal of 3 bases from V and 1 base from J, the junction contained 4 bases not matched to a gene.

The chain has TRBV27 and TRBJ2-1; 9 nucleotides line up with TRBD2. J was trimmed by 7 bases and V by 3 bases; bases with no gene match: 7. This CDR3 spans 15 amino acids. Looked up from germline, CDR1 is MNHEY and CDR2 is SMNVEV (reference sequence). CDR3 residues: CASSFLGLAGNEQFF. In DNA form, the CDR3 reads TGTGCCAGCAGTTTCTTAGGGCTAGCGGGGAATGAGCAGTTCTTC.

V is TRBV27 and J is TRBJ2-7; a possible D gene is TRBD2 (6 bases). Trimming took off 4 bases at V and 4 bases at J, with 11 bases between the two ends. The CDR3 has 13 residues. Per germline, CDR1 MNHEY and CDR2 SMNVEV (reference sequence). CDR3 sequence (DNA): TGTGCCAGCAGTTCCTTCGGGGGATACGAGCAGTACTTC. It encodes CASSSFGGYEQYF.

The chain couples TRBV27 to TRBJ2-2, with D perhaps TRBD2 (6 bases). Germline CDR1 and CDR2: MNHEY and SMNVEV (reference sequence). The CDR3 spans 17 residues. V was pared by 5 bases and J by 3 bases, with 19 bases between. The CDR3 loop reads CASSPQTYLAYTGELFF. The CDR3 nucleotides are TGTGCCAGCAGTCCCCAAACCTATCTAGCGTACACCGGGGAGCTGTTTTTT.

This rearrangement joins TRBV25-1 to TRBJ2-3; 13 bases line up with TRBD2. Germline assignment: CDR1 MGHDK and CDR2 SYGVNS. With 5 bases clipped from V and 10 bases from J, the junction kept 9 bases outside the gene matches. The CDR3 is made up of 15 amino acids. The CDR3 loop reads CASSPPGLAGPAQYF. CDR3 DNA: TGTGCCAGCAGTCCACCGGGACTAGCGGGGCCGGCGCAGTATTTT.

J is TRBJ1-6 and V is TRBV27, with D maybe TRBD1 (6 bases). This CDR3 is built from 16 residues. Between the trimmed V and J ends, which lost 1 base and 5 bases, there was a span of 12 bases. Germline V gene sequence: CDR1 MNHEY, CDR2 SMNVEV (reference sequence). CDR3 in DNA: TGTGCCAGCAGTTTATTACCGGGACAAAATAATTCACCCCTCCACTTT. Translating it yields CASSLLPGQNNSPLHF.

This chain connects TRBV9 to TRBJ2-1; tentatively, D is TRBD2 (5 bases). The V end lost 8 bases, the J end lost 8 bases, and 17 bases lay between the germline ends. This CDR3 comprises 13 residues. Germline V gene sequence: CDR1 SGDLS, CDR2 YYNGEE. The CDR3 coding sequence is TGTGCCAGGGACCGCGAGGGAATGGATGAGCAGTTCTTC. The encoded protein is CARDREGMDEQFF.

The rearrangement uses TRBV5-4 and TRBJ1-1, with D uncertain. Trimming took off 0 bases at V and 0 bases at J, with 12 bases between the two ends. The CDR3 is 16 amino acids. Germline V lookup: CDR1 SGHNT, CDR2 YYREEE (reference sequence). CDR3 in DNA: TGTGCCAGCAGCTTGGCAACTTTTTCCATGAACACTGAAGCTTTCTTT. It translates to CASSLATFSMNTEAFF. The variable domain in full, with the rest retrieved from reference TRBV5-4 and TRBJ1-1, is ETGVTQSPTHLIKTRGQQVTLRCSSQSGHNTVSWYQQALGQGPQFIFQYYREEENGRGNFPPRFSGLQFPNYSSELNVNALELDDSALYLCASSLATFSMNTEAFFGQGTRLTVV.

This clone turned up a few times. This chain joins TRBV7-9 and TRBJ2-1; D is possibly TRBD1 (6 bases). With 4 bases removed from V and 2 bases from J, the gap between germline ends came to 12 bases. The CDR3 loop spans 15 amino acids. Per the germline V gene, CDR1 is SEHNR and CDR2 is FQNEAQ (reference sequence). CDR3 sequence: CASSSEYRAYNEQFF. CDR3 nucleotide sequence: TGTGCCAGCAGCTCCGAATACAGGGCCTACAATGAGCAGTTCTTC.

The V call is TRBV28, the J call TRBJ2-2; 7 bases fit TRBD2. This CDR3 has 13 residues. Germline V gene data show CDR1 as MDHEN and CDR2 as SYDVKM. The J segment lost 4 bases and the V segment lost 7 bases, leaving 3 bases of the junction unmatched. This CDR3 is CASIPGGTGELFF. The CDR3 nucleotides read TGTGCCAGCATTCCGGGGGGCACCGGGGAGCTGTTTTTT. The complete variable domain, with remaining parts taken from reference TRBV28 and TRBJ2-2, reads DVKVTQSSRYLVKRTGEKVFLECVQDMDHENMFWYRQDPGLGLRLIYFSYDVKMKEKGDIPEGYSVSREKKERFSLILESASTNQTSMYLCASIPGGTGELFFGEGSRLTVL.

The chain couples TRBV28 to TRBJ1-3; D gene uncertain. V was pared by 10 bases and J by 1 base, with 8 bases between. Germline V gene lookup returns CDR1 MDHEN and CDR2 SYDVKM. CDR3 length: 12 residues. The CDR3: CATRSSGNTIYF. CDR3 in DNA: TGTGCCACCCGTTCTTCTGGAAACACCATATATTTT.

The gene calls are TRBV7-8 and TRBJ2-7; a possible D gene is TRBD1 (6 bases). The CDR3 extends over 16 amino acids. The V gene's germline CDR1 is SGHVS and CDR2 FQNEAQ. V lost 2 bases and J lost 4, with 18 bases in between. The CDR3 DNA reads as TGTGCCAGCAGCTTACGAGGTCGGCAGGGGTTGTACGAGCAGTACTTC. It specifies CASSLRGRQGLYEQYF.

This rearrangement joins TRBV9 to TRBJ1-2; TRBD1 aligns across 8 bases. V shed 0 bases, J shed 4 bases, and the junction held 2 bases outside the gene matches. The CDR3 length is 14 residues. Per the germline V gene, CDR1 is SGDLS and CDR2 is YYNGEE. The chain's CDR3 is CASSVEGTGYGYTF. CDR3 nucleotide sequence: TGTGCCAGCAGCGTAGAGGGGACAGGCTATGGCTACACCTTC.

This chain joins TRBV9 and TRBJ1-1; D is ambiguous. Per the germline V gene, CDR1 is SGDLS and CDR2 is YYNGEE. V lost 0 bases, J lost 1 base, and 7 bases lay in between. CDR3 length: 14 amino acids. Written as DNA, the CDR3 is TGTGCCAGCAGCGTAGTTGGAGCGAACACTGAAGCTTTCTTT. It specifies CASSVVGANTEAFF. The full variable domain, completed using reference TRBV9 and TRBJ1-1, is DSGVTQTPKHLITATGQRVTLRCSPRSGDLSVYWYQQSLDQGLQFLIQYYNGEERAKGNILERFSAQQFPDLHSELNLSSLELGDSALYFCASSVVGANTEAFFGQGTRLTVV.

In its sample, this clone was seen once. J is TRBJ2-2 and V is TRBV4-1, with 9 bases aligning to TRBD1. Trimming took 8 bases from V and 4 from J; bases not matched to a gene: 5. This CDR3 region has 14 residues. Per germline, CDR1 MGHRA and CDR2 YSYEKL. Here the CDR3 reads CASHRGLGTGELFF. CDR3 nucleotides: TGCGCCAGCCACAGGGGGCTGGGCACCGGGGAGCTGTTTTTT.

The chain recombines TRBV19 with TRBJ2-7; 8 nucleotides match TRBD1. The trim removed 5 bases at V and 2 bases at J, leaving 5 bases unmatched. Germline lookup yields CDR1 LNHDA and CDR2 SQIVND (reference sequence). The CDR3 sequence is 14 residues long. For the CDR3, the DNA is TGTGCCAGTAGTGCCGGGACAGGCCCCTACGAGCAGTACTTC. As protein: CASSAGTGPYEQYF.

The J gene is TRBJ1-1, the V gene TRBV6-4; weak D call: TRBD1 (5 bases). Germline CDR1 reads MRHNA; CDR2 reads SNTAGT. This CDR3 comprises 15 residues. Trimming removed 6 bases at V and 1 base at J, with 15 bases between. The CDR3 protein is CASRSGVGANTEAFF. As DNA, the CDR3 is TGTGCCAGCAGGTCGGGGGTTGGGGCGAACACTGAAGCTTTCTTT.

This sequence joins TRBV7-9 and TRBJ1-2; 9 nucleotides agree with TRBD1. This CDR3 has 13 residues. V shed 4 bases, J shed 6 bases, and the junction held 3 bases outside the gene matches. CDR1 and CDR2 (germline): SEHNR, FQNEAQ (reference sequence). CDR3 nucleotides: TGTGCCAGCAGCTCAACAGGGGGCCATGGCTACACCTTC. Amino acid sequence: CASSSTGGHGYTF.

V and J are TRBV2 and TRBJ1-2, with 8 bases matching TRBD1. The CDR3 sequence is 13 residues long. V gave up 10 bases and J gave up 5 bases; unmatched junction bases: 9. Germline V gives CDR1 SNHLY, CDR2 FYNNEI. The CDR3 reads CATNKDRVYGYTF. Written as DNA, the CDR3 is TGTGCCACCAATAAGGACAGGGTATATGGCTACACCTTC.

CDR3 sequence (DNA): TGTGCCAGCAGCCCCGACAGGGGGCGTTCCTACGAGCAGTACTTC. It is translated as CASSPDRGRSYEQYF. The rearrangement joins TRBV5-8 to TRBJ2-7; 10 bases agree with TRBD1. CDR3 length: 15 residues. Germline assignment: CDR1 SGHTS and CDR2 YDEGEE. V lost 4 bases to trimming and J lost 1 base; unmatched junction nucleotides: 5.

This chain joins TRBV19 and TRBJ1-5; 7 nucleotides line up with TRBD1. J gave up 7 bases and V 5 bases, and 11 bases lay outside the gene matches. Germline V gene lookup returns CDR1 LNHDA and CDR2 SQIVND (reference sequence). The length of the CDR3 is 15 residues. DNA for the CDR3: TGTGCCAGTAGTCCAGGCGCGGGACAGCTCCAGCCCCAGCATTTT. Its translation is CASSPGAGQLQPQHF.

This sequence joins TRBV7-6 and TRBJ1-5; D may be TRBD1 (5 bases). Germline values: CDR1 SGHVS, CDR2 FNYEAQ. The CDR3 sequence is 16 residues long. The V end was cut by 5 bases, the J end by 0 bases, with 14 bases between. CDR3 in DNA: TGTGCCAGCAGCCTCGGGACTGGGGATAGCAATCAGCCCCAGCATTTT. Amino acids: CASSLGTGDSNQPQHF.

This chain joins TRBV18 and TRBJ2-5; D is perhaps TRBD1 (6 bases). CDR1 and CDR2 from the germline V gene are KGHSH and LQKENI. Trimming left V 5 bases short and J 5 bases short, with 12 bases between. The CDR3 is 13 amino acids. CDR3 nucleotides: TGTGCCAGCTCAGGGGGCCTATCGGAGACCCAGTACTTC. Residues: CASSGGLSETQYF.

In this sample, this clone turned up once. The chain carries TRBV19 and TRBJ2-1, with D perhaps matching TRBD2 (7 bases). This CDR3 has 14 amino acids. The V and J ends lost 5 bases and 6 bases respectively, with 14 bases between them. Germline V lookup: CDR1 LNHDA, CDR2 SQIVND (reference sequence). DNA of the CDR3: TGTGCCAGTAGTGAAGGGCGGGGGCCCAATGAGCAGTTCTTC. Its protein product is CASSEGRGPNEQFF.